The next 13 T cell receptor beta chains were all read from a single sample in a study of blood T cell repertoires in COVID-19. Sequencing used immunoSEQ multiplex PCR; TCRdb keeps in-frame clones, though not all of them. The sample records fewer than 250,000 clones, around 90% being singletons. Source material: PBMCs or T cells enriched from blood (not recorded which). All receptors come from a woman aged 25 to 39 with acute COVID-19.

The chain uses TRBV14 and TRBJ1-6; D perhaps matches TRBD1 (5 bases). This CDR3 region has 15 residues. Germline assignment: CDR1 SGHDN and CDR2 FVKESK. The V end lost 4 bases, the J end lost 10 bases, and 17 bases lay between the germline ends. The CDR3 is CASSPLGPQGSPLHF. The CDR3 DNA follows: TGTGCCAGCAGCCCACTGGGGCCCCAAGGCTCACCCCTCCACTTT.

The chain has TRBV6-5 and TRBJ2-1; TRBD1 matches 7 bases. With 2 bases clipped from V and 7 bases from J, the junction kept 2 bases outside the gene matches. The CDR3 is 13 amino acids. Germline CDR1 and CDR2: MNHEY and SVGAGI. The CDR3 here is CASSYPTGNEQFF. The DNA for the CDR3 is TGTGCCAGCAGTTACCCGACAGGGAATGAGCAGTTCTTC.

This clone was observed a handful of times. This chain joins TRBV4-3 and TRBJ1-1; TRBD1 aligns across 10 bases. The V segment lost 4 bases and the J segment 4 bases; nucleotides outside the gene matches: 6. The CDR3 has 15 amino acids. The germline V gene has CDR1 LGHNA and CDR2 YSLEER. CDR3 amino acids: CASSRSGQGITEAFF. DNA of the CDR3: TGCGCCAGCAGCCGTTCGGGACAGGGGATCACTGAAGCTTTCTTT.

About this clone itself: The identical CDR3 is also encoded by other nucleotide sequences in the sample. This sequence joins TRBV27 and TRBJ2-2, with D uncertain. The CDR3 runs to 14 residues. Trimming took off 3 bases at V and 2 bases at J, with 7 bases between the two ends. CDR1 MNHEY and CDR2 SMNVEV come from the germline V gene (reference sequence). For the CDR3, the DNA is TGTGCCAGCAGTTTTTCCGGTAACACCGGGGAGCTGTTTTTT. As protein: CASSFSGNTGELFF.

The CDR3 region is CASSLALRRVTNEKLFF. CDR3 DNA: TGTGCCAGCAGTTTAGCCCTCCGGAGGGTCACTAATGAAAAACTGTTTTTT. This rearrangement joins TRBV27 to TRBJ1-4; no definite D call. The CDR3 consists of 17 residues. The V end lost 2 bases, the J end lost 2 bases, and 15 bases lay between the germline ends. The germline V gene has CDR1 MNHEY and CDR2 SMNVEV (reference sequence).

V gene TRBV3-1 (or the pseudogene TRBV3-2) combines with J gene TRBJ2-1, with a possible D match to TRBD1 (7 bases). The CDR3 contains 17 residues. CDR1 LGHDT and CDR2 YNNKEL come from the germline V gene (reference sequence). Trimming removed 4 bases at V and 2 bases at J, with 18 bases between. The CDR3 here is CASSRSRGGGTYNEQFF. DNA for the CDR3: TGTGCCAGCAGCCGTTCTCGAGGAGGGGGCACCTACAATGAGCAGTTCTTC.

This chain links TRBV10-3 with TRBJ1-3; TRBD1 matches at 9 bases. Germline V lookup: CDR1 ENHRY, CDR2 SYGVKD. Trimming removed 2 bases from V and 4 bases from J; junction bases left unmatched: 9. The CDR3 runs to 17 residues. The CDR3 is CAISEPGQGPGGNTIYF. The DNA of the CDR3 is TGTGCCATCAGTGAGCCGGGACAGGGACCGGGAGGAAACACCATATATTTT.

The J gene is TRBJ2-7, the V gene TRBV7-8; maybe TRBD2 (6 bases). Germline CDR1 reads SGHVS; CDR2 reads FQNEAQ. Deletions cut 1 base from V and 3 bases from J, with 10 bases between. This CDR3 contains 14 residues. This chain's CDR3 is CASSLVGLDYEQYF. CDR3 sequence (DNA): TGTGCCAGCAGCTTAGTGGGACTTGACTACGAGCAGTACTTC. Variable domain in full (rest from reference TRBV7-8 and TRBJ2-7): GAGVSQSPRYKVAKRGQDVALRCDPISGHVSLFWYQQALGQGPEFLTYFQNEAQLDKSGLPSDRFFAERPEGSVSTLKIQRTQQEDSAVYLCASSLVGLDYEQYFGPGTRLTVT.

The chain employs TRBV5-1 and TRBJ1-3; perhaps TRBD1 as D (5 bases). The CDR3 consists of 16 residues. Trimming shortened V by 0 bases and J by 5 bases, and 15 bases separated the two germline ends. The germline gives CDR1 SGHRS, CDR2 YFSETQ. The CDR3 nucleotides read TGCGCCAGCAGCTTGGATGGGGGAGGCGACCGAAACACCATATATTTT. It codes for CASSLDGGGDRNTIYF.

This rearrangement joins TRBV6-5 to TRBJ2-5, with 12 positions matching TRBD2. J lost 7 bases, V lost 4 bases, and 7 bases had no gene match. There are 15 residues in the CDR3. Germline CDR1 MNHEY, CDR2 SVGAGI. CDR3 region: CASSSSGGDLRTQYF. CDR3 coding DNA: TGTGCCAGCAGTTCTAGCGGGGGGGACCTAAGGACCCAGTACTTC.

The rearrangement links TRBV27 to TRBJ2-7; D may be TRBD1 (6 bases). Germline assignment: CDR1 MNHEY and CDR2 SMNVEV (reference sequence). V lost 3 bases, J lost 2 bases, and 14 bases lay in between. CDR3 length: 15 residues. The CDR3 region is CASSFFAGEPYEQYF. Written as DNA, the CDR3 is TGTGCCAGCAGTTTTTTCGCAGGGGAACCCTACGAGCAGTACTTC.

The chain has TRBV5-6 and TRBJ2-7; the D gene is possibly TRBD2 (5 bases). V was pared by 3 bases and J by 4 bases, with 14 bases between. CDR3 size: 14 residues. CDR1 is SGHDT and CDR2 is YYEEEE in the germline V gene. CDR3 region: CASSSNERIYEQYF. The CDR3, as DNA: TGTGCCAGCAGCTCGAACGAGCGGATTTACGAGCAGTACTTC.

The J gene is TRBJ1-5, the V gene TRBV19, with a weak D call TRBD1 (6 bases). CDR1 and CDR2 from the germline V gene are LNHDA and SQIVND (reference sequence). The CDR3 covers 15 residues. Trimming took 5 bases from V and 7 from J, leaving 18 bases between them. CDR3 nucleotides: TGTGCCAGTAGTGGACCACAAACAGGGCACCAGCCCCAGCATTTT. It encodes CASSGPQTGHQPQHF.